This entry describes one T cell receptor beta chain. TCRdb keeps only in-frame clones here, not all; method: immunoSEQ multiplex PCR. The sample carries about 210,000 clones, 89% recorded once. The sample originates from a study of blood T cell repertoires in COVID-19. The V and J ends lost 0 bases and 0 bases respectively, with 20 bases between them. Germline lookup yields CDR1 GTSNPN and CDR2 SVGIG (reference sequence). The CDR3 is 18 amino acids. The source of this sequence is a woman aged 40 to 50 with acute or convalescent COVID-19. Sequenced: peripheral blood. This chain links TRBV30 with TRBJ1-2; D gene unclear. CDR3: CAWSVQFVTVQANYGYTF. Written as DNA, the CDR3 is TGTGCCTGGAGTGTACAGTTCGTGACGGTTCAAGCTAACTATGGCTACACCTTC.